The subject of this entry is one T cell receptor beta chain. Its matching antigen is unknown. Different DNA sequences within this sample yield the same CDR3. This entry is derived from a study of pediatric ulcerative colitis. Study findings and constraints: Rectal repertoires separated controls, mild-moderate and acute severe colitis.

Only in-frame clones appear in the TCRdb table, and some are missing; sequencing was by immunoSEQ multiplex PCR. This sample has under 15,000 clones, with roughly four fifths found just once. The rectum was sampled with one to two pinch biopsies at colonoscopy. Germline-derived CDR1 and CDR2 are MNHNS and SASEGT. This CDR3 is 14 amino acids long. Trimming removed 1 base at V and 0 bases at J, with 4 bases between. This chain connects TRBV6-1 to TRBJ1-5; D uncertain. This clonotype was obtained from a boy between 10 and 17 years old who was a control in a study of pediatric ulcerative colitis. Sample: gut tissue. CDR3 region: CASSEGGSNQPQHF. CDR3 bases: TGTGCCAGCAGTGAAGGGGGTAGCAATCAGCCCCAGCATTTT.